Below are 13 T cell receptor beta chains sequenced from a single sample in a study of shared clonotypes between healthy human individuals. This table comes from immunoSEQ multiplex PCR, and its TCRdb copy is limited to in-frame clones, with some not included. The sample includes 1.6 million or so clones, approximately 98.5% of them seen just once. Sequencing was performed on naive CD4+ T cells sorted from blood. Subset described: CD45RA+ positively selected. The receptor set was obtained from a man aged 25 to 40 in good health.

About this clone itself: Other nucleotide sequences in the sample specify the same CDR3. The chain has TRBV5-1 and TRBJ1-1; TRBD1 aligns across 7 bases. Germline CDR1 reads SGHRS; CDR2 reads YFSETQ. The CDR3 has 14 residues. V trimming: 4 bases; J trimming: 3 bases; junction bases outside the gene matches: 6. This CDR3 reads CASSLTGADTEAFF. DNA for the CDR3: TGCGCCAGCAGCCTCACAGGGGCGGACACTGAAGCTTTCTTT.

This clone was seen just once. J is TRBJ2-7 and V is TRBV29-1; 10 bases are a match to TRBD2. The CDR3 is 14 amino acids. Germline V gene lookup returns CDR1 SQVTM and CDR2 ANQGSEA. V was pared by 4 bases and J by 2 bases, with 5 bases of the junction left unmatched. The CDR3 sequence is CSVAGLAQTYEQYF. In DNA, the CDR3 is TGCAGCGTTGCGGGACTAGCGCAAACCTACGAGCAGTACTTC.

With regard to this clone: The sample contains more than one DNA sequence encoding this CDR3. The chain couples TRBV5-4 to TRBJ2-7, with TRBD2 identical over 8 bases. J gave up 0 bases and V 4 bases, and 3 bases lay outside the gene matches. The germline V gene encodes CDR1 SGHNT and CDR2 YYREEE (reference sequence). The CDR3 covers 14 residues. DNA of the CDR3: TGTGCCAGCAGCCGGGGGGGGAACTCCTACGAGCAGTACTTC. Translated, it gives CASSRGGNSYEQYF.

Remarks on this clone: At one end the junction does not follow the germline gene, possibly because of a read error. V gene TRBV5-7 combines with J gene TRBJ2-7, with D unresolved. TRBV5-7 is placed among ORFs of uncertain function. CDR3 length: 12 amino acids. CDR3 sequence reads: CASSTDSYEQYF. The CDR3 coding sequence is TGCGCCAGCAGCACGGACTCCTACGAGCAGTACTTC.

The CDR3 sequence: CASRAYGTGGRHSNQPQHF. The CDR3 region has the DNA TGTGCCAGCAGGGCGTACGGGACAGGGGGAAGACATAGCAATCAGCCCCAGCATTTT. The rearrangement uses TRBV27 and TRBJ1-5, with TRBD1 matching over 11 bases. The germline V gene encodes CDR1 MNHEY and CDR2 SMNVEV (reference sequence). V was clipped by 6 bases and J by 0 bases; unmatched bases: 13. The CDR3 length is 19 residues.

The CDR3 DNA follows: TGTGCCAGCAGCTCGGGGCTGGGAGAGCCCCAGCATTTT. It encodes CASSSGLGEPQHF. This rearrangement joins TRBV7-3 to TRBJ1-5; D may be TRBD1 (5 bases). CDR3 length: 13 amino acids. Trimming took 4 bases from V and 8 from J, leaving 12 bases between them. In germline, CDR1 is SGHTA, CDR2 FQGTGA.

This clone has only one observation. The chain recombines TRBV14 with TRBJ2-7; D is ambiguous. The CDR3 is 12 residues long. Germline CDR1 SGHDN, CDR2 FVKESK. V was shortened by 1 base and J by 6 bases, with 7 bases between the two germline ends. The CDR3 sequence is CASSQVPREQYF. The CDR3 nucleotides read TGTGCCAGCAGCCAAGTACCGCGCGAGCAGTACTTC. Filled out from reference TRBV14 and TRBJ2-7, the complete variable domain reads EAGVTQFPSHSVIEKGQTVTLRCDPISGHDNLYWYRRVMGKEIKFLLHFVKESKQDESGMPNNRFLAERTGGTYSTLKVQPAELEDSGVYFCASSQVPREQYFGPGTRLTVT.

The chain uses TRBV6-1 and TRBJ2-7; D may be TRBD1 (6 bases). The CDR3 runs to 15 residues. The V gene lost 1 base and the J gene lost 2 bases, with 12 bases spanning the gap. The germline gives CDR1 MNHNS, CDR2 SASEGT. CDR3 loop: CASSEGKGQTYEQYF. In nucleotides, the CDR3 is TGTGCCAGCAGTGAAGGGAAGGGACAAACCTACGAGCAGTACTTC.

The J gene is TRBJ2-7, the V gene TRBV6-1; D may be TRBD2 (6 bases). This CDR3 spans 14 amino acids. Germline-derived CDR1 and CDR2 are MNHNS and SASEGT. V lost 6 bases, J lost 7 bases, and 19 bases lay in between. This CDR3 is CASSGGWALKEQYF. The CDR3 DNA sequence: TGTGCCAGCAGCGGAGGGTGGGCCTTGAAAGAGCAGTACTTC.

A word on this clone: Distinct nucleotide sequences in the sample also encode this CDR3. V usage is TRBV4-3 and J usage is TRBJ2-3, with D hard to call. CDR1 and CDR2 from the germline V gene are LGHNA and YSLEER. Trimming pared 0 bases from V and 1 base from J, leaving 5 bases between. The CDR3 sequence is 14 residues long. This CDR3 is CASSQDVGTDTQYF. CDR3 DNA sequence: TGCGCCAGCAGCCAAGATGTCGGCACAGATACGCAGTATTTT.

The rearrangement links TRBV9 to TRBJ1-2, with 7 bases lining up with TRBD1. With V trimmed by 0 bases and J by 7 bases, 3 bases remained unmatched. Germline-derived CDR1 and CDR2 are SGDLS and YYNGEE. The CDR3 loop spans 13 amino acids. The CDR3 nucleotides read TGTGCCAGCAGCGTAGCCCCAGGGGGTGGCTACACCTTC. Its translation: CASSVAPGGGYTF.

The chain joins TRBV18 to TRBJ2-3; the D gene is possibly TRBD1 (5 bases). The CDR3 spans 14 residues. Deletions cut 1 base from V and 4 bases from J, with 9 bases between. CDR1 and CDR2 (germline): KGHSH, LQKENI. CDR3 DNA sequence: TGTGCCAGCTCACCACTTCAGGGTCCAGATACGCAGTATTTT. Amino acid sequence: CASSPLQGPDTQYF.

V and J are TRBV7-3 and TRBJ2-3, with 9 bases aligning to TRBD2. After removal of 1 base from V and 1 base from J, the junction contained 6 bases not matched to a gene. The CDR3 is made up of 17 amino acids. Germline V gene lookup returns CDR1 SGHTA and CDR2 FQGTGA. DNA for the CDR3: TGTGCCAGCAGCTTAATCGCGGGAGGGCCGGGCACAGATACGCAGTATTTT. It translates to CASSLIAGGPGTDTQYF. Drawing the rest from reference TRBV7-3 and TRBJ2-3, the complete variable domain is GAGVSQTPSNKVTEKGKYVELRCDPISGHTALYWYRQSLGQGPEFLIYFQGTGAADDSGLPNDRFFAVRPEGSVSTLKIQRTERGDSAVYLCASSLIAGGPGTDTQYFGPGTRLTVL.